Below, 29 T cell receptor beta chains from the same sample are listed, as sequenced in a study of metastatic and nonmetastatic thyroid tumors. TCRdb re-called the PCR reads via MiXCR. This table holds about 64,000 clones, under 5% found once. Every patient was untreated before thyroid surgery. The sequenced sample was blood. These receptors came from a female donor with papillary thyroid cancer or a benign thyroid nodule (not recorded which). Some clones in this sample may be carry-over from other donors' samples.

The CDR3: CASSLAFSYNEQFF. The CDR3 bases are TGTGCCAGCAGCTTAGCCTTTTCCTACAATGAGCAGTTCTTC. The rearrangement joins TRBV7-2 to TRBJ2-1; no firm D call. In germline, CDR1 is SGHTA, CDR2 FQGNSA. The CDR3 is made up of 14 amino acids. Trimming took 0 bases from V and 1 from J, leaving 4 bases between them. Full variable domain (outside the CDR3, taken from reference TRBV7-2 and TRBJ2-1): GAGVSQSPSNKVTEKGKDVELRCDPISGHTALYWYRQSLGQGLEFLIYFQGNSAPDKSGLPSDRFSAERTGGSVSTLTIQRTQQEDSAVYLCASSLAFSYNEQFFGPGTRLTVL.

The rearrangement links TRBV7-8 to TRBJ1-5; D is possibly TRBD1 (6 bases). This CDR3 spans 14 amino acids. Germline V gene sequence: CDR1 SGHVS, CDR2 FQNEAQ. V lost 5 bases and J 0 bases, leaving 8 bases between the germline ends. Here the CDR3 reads CASSQTGSNQPQHF. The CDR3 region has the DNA TGTGCCAGCAGCCAGACAGGTAGCAATCAGCCCCAGCATTTT.

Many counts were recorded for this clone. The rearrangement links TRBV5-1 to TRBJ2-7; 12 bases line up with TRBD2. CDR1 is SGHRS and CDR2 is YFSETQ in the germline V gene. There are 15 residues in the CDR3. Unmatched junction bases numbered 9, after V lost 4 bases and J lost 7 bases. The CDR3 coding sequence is TGCGCCAGCAGCATCGGGACTAGCGGGTTTTATGAGCAGTACTTC. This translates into CASSIGTSGFYEQYF.

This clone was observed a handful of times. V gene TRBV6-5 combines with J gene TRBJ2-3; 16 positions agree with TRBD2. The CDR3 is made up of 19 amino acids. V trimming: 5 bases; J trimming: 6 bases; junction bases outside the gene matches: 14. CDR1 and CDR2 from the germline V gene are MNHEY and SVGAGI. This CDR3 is CASSHYPGLAGGVRDTQYF. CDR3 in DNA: TGTGCCAGCAGTCACTACCCGGGACTAGCGGGAGGGGTCAGGGATACGCAGTATTTT.

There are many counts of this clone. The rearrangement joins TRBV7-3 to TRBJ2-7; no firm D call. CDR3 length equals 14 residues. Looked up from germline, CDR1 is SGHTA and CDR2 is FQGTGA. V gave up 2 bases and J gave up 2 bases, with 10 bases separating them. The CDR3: CASSLGVGPYEQYF. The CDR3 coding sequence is TGTGCCAGCAGCTTAGGTGTTGGTCCCTACGAGCAGTACTTC.

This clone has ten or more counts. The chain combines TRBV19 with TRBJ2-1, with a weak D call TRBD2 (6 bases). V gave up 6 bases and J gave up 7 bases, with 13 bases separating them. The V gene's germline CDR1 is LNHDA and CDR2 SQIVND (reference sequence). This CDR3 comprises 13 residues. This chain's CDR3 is CASSTGTQNEQFF. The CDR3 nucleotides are TGTGCCAGTAGCACCGGGACTCAAAATGAGCAGTTCTTC.

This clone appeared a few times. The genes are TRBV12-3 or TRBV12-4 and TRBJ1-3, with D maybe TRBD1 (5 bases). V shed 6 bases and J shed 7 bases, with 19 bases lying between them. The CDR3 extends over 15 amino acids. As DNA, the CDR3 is TGTGCCAGCAGCTATCCGGTTGCAGGGTTGAACACCATATATTTT. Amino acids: CASSYPVAGLNTIYF.

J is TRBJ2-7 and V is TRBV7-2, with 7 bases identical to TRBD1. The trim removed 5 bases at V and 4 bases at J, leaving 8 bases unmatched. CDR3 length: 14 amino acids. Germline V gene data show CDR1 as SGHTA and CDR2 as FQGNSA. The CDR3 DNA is TGTGCCAGCAGCCAGACAGGGCTAGGGTACGAGCAGTACTTC. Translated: CASSQTGLGYEQYF.

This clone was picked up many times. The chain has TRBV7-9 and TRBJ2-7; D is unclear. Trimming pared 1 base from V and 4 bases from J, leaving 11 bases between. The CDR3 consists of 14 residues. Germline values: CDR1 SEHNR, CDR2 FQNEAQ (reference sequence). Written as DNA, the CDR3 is TGTGCCAGCAGCTTAGTATTTCCCTTTTACGAGCAGTACTTC. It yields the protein CASSLVFPFYEQYF.

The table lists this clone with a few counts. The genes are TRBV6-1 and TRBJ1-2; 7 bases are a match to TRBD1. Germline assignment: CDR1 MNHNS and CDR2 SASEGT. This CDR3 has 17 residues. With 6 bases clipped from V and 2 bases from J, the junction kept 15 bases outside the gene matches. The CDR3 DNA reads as TGTGCCAGCAGCGAAAGACTAACAGGGGATTACAACTATGGCTACACCTTC. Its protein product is CASSERLTGDYNYGYTF.

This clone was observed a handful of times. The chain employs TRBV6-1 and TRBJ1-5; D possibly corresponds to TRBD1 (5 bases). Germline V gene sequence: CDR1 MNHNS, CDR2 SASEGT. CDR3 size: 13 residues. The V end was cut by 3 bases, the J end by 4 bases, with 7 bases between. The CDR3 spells CASSETANQPQHF. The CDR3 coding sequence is TGTGCCAGCAGTGAGACAGCGAATCAGCCCCAGCATTTT.

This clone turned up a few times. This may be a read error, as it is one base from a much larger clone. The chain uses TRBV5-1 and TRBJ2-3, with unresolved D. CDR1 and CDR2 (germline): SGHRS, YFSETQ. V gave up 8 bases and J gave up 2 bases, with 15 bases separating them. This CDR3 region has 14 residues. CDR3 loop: CASFHTLDTDTQYF. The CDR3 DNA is TGCGCCAGTTTCCACACGCTAGACACAGATACGCAGTATTTT.

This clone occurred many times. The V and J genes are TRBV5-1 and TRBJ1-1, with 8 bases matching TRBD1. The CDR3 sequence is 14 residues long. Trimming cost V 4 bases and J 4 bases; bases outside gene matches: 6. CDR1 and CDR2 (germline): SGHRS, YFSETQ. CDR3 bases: TGCGCCAGCAGCGAACAAACAGGGGGCACTGAAGCTTTCTTT. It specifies CASSEQTGGTEAFF.

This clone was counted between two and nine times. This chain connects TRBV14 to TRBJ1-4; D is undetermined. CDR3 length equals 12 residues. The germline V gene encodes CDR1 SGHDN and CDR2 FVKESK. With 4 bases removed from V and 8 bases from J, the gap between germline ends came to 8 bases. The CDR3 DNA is TGTGCCAGCAGCCGCTTGGCCGAAAAACTGTTTTTT. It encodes CASSRLAEKLFF.

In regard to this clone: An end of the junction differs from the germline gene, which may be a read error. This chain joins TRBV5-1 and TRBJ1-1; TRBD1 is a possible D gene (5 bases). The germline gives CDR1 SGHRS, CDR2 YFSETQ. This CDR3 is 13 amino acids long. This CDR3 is CASSAGGNTEAFF. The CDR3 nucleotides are TGTGCCAGCAGTGCGGGGGGAAACACTGAAGCTTTCTTT.

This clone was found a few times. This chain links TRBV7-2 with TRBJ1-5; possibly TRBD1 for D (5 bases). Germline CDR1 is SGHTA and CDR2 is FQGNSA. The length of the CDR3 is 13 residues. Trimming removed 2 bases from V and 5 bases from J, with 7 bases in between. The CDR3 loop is CASSLQGHQPQHF. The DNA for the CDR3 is TGTGCCAGCAGCTTACAGGGACATCAGCCCCAGCATTTT.

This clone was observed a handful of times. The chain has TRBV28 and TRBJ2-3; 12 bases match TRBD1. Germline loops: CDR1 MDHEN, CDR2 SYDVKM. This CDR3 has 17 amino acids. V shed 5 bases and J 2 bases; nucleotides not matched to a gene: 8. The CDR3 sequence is CASSHPGQGADTDTQYF. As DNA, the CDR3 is TGTGCCAGCAGTCACCCGGGACAGGGGGCGGACACAGATACGCAGTATTTT.

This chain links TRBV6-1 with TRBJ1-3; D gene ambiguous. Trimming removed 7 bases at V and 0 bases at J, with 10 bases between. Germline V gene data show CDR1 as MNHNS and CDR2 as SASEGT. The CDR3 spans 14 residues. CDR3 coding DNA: TGTGCCAGCACCCATGGGGACTCTGGAAACACCATATATTTT. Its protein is CASTHGDSGNTIYF.

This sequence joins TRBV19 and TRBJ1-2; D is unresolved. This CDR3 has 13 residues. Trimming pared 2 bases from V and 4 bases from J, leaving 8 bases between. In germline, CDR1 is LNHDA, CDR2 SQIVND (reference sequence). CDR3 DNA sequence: TGTGCCAGTAGTATATCTGGGCTCTATGGCTACACCTTC. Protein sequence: CASSISGLYGYTF.

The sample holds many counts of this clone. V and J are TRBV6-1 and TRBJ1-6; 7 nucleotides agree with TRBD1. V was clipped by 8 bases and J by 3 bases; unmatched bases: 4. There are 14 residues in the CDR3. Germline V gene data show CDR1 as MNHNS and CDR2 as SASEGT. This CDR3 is CASSGGLYNSPLHF. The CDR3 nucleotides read TGTGCCAGCTCAGGGGGACTCTATAATTCACCCCTCCACTTT.

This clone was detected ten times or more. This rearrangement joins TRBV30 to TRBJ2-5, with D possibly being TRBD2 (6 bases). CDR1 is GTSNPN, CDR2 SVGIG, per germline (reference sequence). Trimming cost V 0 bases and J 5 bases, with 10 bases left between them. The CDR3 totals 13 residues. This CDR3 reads CAWSVQEGETQYF. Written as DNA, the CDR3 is TGTGCCTGGAGTGTACAGGAGGGCGAGACCCAGTACTTC.

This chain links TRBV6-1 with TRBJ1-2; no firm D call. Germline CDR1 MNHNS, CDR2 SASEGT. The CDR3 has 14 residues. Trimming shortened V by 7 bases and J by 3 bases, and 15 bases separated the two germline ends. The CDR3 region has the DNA TGTGCCAGCACCCAAACCGCCGGGTACTATGGCTACACCTTC. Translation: CASTQTAGYYGYTF.

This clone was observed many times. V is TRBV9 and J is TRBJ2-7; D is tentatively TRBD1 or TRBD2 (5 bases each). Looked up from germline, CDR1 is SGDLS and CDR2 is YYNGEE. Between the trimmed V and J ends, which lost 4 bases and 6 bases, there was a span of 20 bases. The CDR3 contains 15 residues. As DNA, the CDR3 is TGTGCCAGCAGCTCGGGGACGGCCTCCCTCGCCGAGCAGTACTTC. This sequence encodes CASSSGTASLAEQYF.

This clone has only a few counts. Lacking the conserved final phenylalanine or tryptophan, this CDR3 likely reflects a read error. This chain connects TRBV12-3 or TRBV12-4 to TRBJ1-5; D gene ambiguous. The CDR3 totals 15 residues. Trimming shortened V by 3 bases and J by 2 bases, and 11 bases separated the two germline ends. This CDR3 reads CASSFSHSGNQPQHL. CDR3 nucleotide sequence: TGTGCCAGCAGTTTTAGTCACTCGGGCAATCAGCCCCAGCATCTT.

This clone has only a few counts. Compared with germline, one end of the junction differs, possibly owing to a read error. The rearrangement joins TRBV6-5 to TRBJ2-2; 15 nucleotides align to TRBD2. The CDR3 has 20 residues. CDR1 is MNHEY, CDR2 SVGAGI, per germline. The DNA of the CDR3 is TGTGCCAGCAGTTACTCGAGGACTAGCGGGAGGGCGGTCCGGACCGTGGAGCTGTTTTTT. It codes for CASSYSRTSGRAVRTVELFF.

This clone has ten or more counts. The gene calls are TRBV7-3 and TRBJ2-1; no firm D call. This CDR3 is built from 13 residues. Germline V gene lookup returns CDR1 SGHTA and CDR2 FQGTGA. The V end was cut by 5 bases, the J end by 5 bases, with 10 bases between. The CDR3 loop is CASSPLPDNEQFF. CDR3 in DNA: TGTGCCAGCAGCCCCCTCCCCGACAATGAGCAGTTCTTC.

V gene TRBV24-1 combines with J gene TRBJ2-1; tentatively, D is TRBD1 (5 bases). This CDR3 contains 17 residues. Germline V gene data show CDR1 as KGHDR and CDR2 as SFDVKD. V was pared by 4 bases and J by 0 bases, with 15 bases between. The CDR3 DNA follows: TGTGCCACCAGTGAAGGGGTACGGCTGAGCTCCTACAATGAGCAGTTCTTC. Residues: CATSEGVRLSSYNEQFF.

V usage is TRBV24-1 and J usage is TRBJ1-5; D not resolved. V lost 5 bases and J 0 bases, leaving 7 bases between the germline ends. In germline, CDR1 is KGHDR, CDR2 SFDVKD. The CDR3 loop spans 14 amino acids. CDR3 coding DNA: TGTGCCACCAGTGGTCATTATAGCAATCAGCCCCAGCATTTT. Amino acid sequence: CATSGHYSNQPQHF.

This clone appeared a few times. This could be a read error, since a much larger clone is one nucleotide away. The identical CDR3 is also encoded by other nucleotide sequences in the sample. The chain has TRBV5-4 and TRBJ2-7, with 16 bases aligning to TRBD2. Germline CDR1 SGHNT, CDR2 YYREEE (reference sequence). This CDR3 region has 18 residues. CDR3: CASSSPGLAGGRAYEQYF. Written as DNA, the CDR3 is TGTGCCAGCAGCTCACCGGGACTAGCGGGAGGGAGGGCCTATGAGCAGTACTTC. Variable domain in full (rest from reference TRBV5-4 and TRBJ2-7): ETGVTQSPTHLIKTRGQQVTLRCSSQSGHNTVSWYQQALGQGPQFIFQYYREEENGRGNFPPRFSGLQFPNYSSELNVNALELDDSALYLCASSSPGLAGGRAYEQYFGPGTRLTVT.